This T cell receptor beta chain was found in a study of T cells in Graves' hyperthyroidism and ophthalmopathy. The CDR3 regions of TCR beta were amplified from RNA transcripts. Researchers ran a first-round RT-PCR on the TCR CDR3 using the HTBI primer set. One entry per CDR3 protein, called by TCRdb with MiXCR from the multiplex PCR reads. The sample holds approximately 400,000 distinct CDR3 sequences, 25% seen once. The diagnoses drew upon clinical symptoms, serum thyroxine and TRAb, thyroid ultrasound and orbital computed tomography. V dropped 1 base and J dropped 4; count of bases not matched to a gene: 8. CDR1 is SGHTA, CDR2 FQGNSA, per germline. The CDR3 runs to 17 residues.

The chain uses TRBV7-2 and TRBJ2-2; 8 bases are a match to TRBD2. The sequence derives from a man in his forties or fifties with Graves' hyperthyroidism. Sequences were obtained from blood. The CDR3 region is CASSLEWGTRATGELFF. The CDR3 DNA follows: TGTGCCAGCAGCTTAGAGTGGGGGACTAGGGCCACCGGGGAGCTGTTTTTT.